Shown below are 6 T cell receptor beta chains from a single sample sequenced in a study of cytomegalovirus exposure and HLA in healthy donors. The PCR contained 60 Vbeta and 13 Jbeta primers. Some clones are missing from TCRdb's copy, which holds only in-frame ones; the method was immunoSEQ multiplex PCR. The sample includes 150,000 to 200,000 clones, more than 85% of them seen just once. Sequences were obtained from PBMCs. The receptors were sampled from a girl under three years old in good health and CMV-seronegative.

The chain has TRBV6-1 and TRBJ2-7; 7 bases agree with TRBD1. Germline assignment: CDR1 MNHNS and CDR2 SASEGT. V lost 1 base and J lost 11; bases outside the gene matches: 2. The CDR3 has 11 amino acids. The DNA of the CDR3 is TGTGCCAGCAGTGAAGAGGGGGCTGAGTACTTC. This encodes CASSEEGAEYF.

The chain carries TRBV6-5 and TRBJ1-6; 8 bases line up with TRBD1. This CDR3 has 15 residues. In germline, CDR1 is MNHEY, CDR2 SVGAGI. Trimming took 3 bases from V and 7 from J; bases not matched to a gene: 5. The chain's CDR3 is CASSYGQGRNSPLHF. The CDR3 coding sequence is TGTGCCAGCAGTTATGGACAGGGCAGGAATTCACCCCTCCACTTT.

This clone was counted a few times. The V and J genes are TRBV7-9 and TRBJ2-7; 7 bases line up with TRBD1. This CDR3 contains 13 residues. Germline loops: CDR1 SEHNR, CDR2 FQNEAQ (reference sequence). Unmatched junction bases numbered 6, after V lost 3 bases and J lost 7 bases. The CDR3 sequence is CASSLGTVSEQYF. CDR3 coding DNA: TGTGCCAGCAGCTTGGGGACAGTGTCAGAGCAGTACTTC.

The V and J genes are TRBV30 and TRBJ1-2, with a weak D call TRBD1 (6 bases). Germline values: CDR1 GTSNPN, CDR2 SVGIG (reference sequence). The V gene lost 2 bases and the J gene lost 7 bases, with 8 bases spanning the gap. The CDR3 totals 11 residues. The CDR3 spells CAWSQGSGYTF. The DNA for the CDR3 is TGTGCCTGGAGTCAGGGGTCTGGCTACACCTTC.

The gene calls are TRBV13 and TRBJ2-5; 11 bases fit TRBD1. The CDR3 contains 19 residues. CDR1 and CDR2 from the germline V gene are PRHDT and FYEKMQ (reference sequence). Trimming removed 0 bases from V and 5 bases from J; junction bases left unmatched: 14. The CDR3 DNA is TGTGCCAGCAGCTTAGGAGGGACAGGGGGTTTGTATGAACGGGAGACCCAGTACTTC. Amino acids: CASSLGGTGGLYERETQYF.

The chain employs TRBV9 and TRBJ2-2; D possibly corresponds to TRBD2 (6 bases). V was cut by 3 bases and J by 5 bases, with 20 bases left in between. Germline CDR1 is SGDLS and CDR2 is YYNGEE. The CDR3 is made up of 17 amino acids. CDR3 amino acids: CASSAVEGARKTGELFF. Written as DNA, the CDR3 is TGTGCCAGCAGCGCGGTGGAGGGAGCGAGAAAAACCGGGGAGCTGTTTTTT.